This record concerns one TCR beta chain sequence. This sample was included in a study of T cell changes during pregnancy in multiple sclerosis. Trimming shortened V by 5 bases and J by 1 base, and 12 bases separated the two germline ends. This CDR3 has 14 amino acids. Germline CDR1 SEHNR, CDR2 FQNEAQ (reference sequence). The data were produced by immunoSEQ multiplex PCR, yet TCRdb's version contains in-frame clones alone and is incomplete. The sample holds approximately 50,000 clones, approximately 94% seen once. This sequence originates from a female donor with multiple sclerosis, enrolled in a pregnancy study. This chain connects TRBV7-9 to TRBJ2-7, with D maybe TRBD2 (5 bases). Specimen: CD4+ T cells from peripheral blood mononuclear cells, collected in the third trimester of pregnancy. CDR3 sequence reads: CASSGGRISYEQYF. DNA for the CDR3: TGTGCCAGCAGCGGAGGTCGAATTTCCTACGAGCAGTACTTC.